The 29 T cell receptor beta chains below come from one sample, sequenced in a study of siplizumab effects on memory and regulatory T cells. The repertoire was sequenced with immunoSEQ multiplex PCR; TCRdb's copy has only in-frame clones and lacks some. Of roughly 60,000 clones in the sample, 85% to 95% were seen once. Sequenced input: CD8+ T cells sorted from blood. Every receptor here comes from a human donor in good health.

V and J are TRBV5-6 and TRBJ2-7; possibly TRBD2 for D (6 bases). The CDR3 is made up of 14 amino acids. Germline V CDR1 and CDR2: SGHDT, YYEEEE. Trimming took 4 bases from V and 0 from J, leaving 11 bases between them. In DNA, the CDR3 is TGTGCCAGCAGCCAGGAGGGCCACTCCTACGAGCAGTACTTC. This sequence encodes CASSQEGHSYEQYF.

This clone was recorded once. The chain carries TRBV7-9 and TRBJ2-5; D gene unclear. CDR3 length: 14 residues. In germline, CDR1 is SEHNR, CDR2 FQNEAQ (reference sequence). The V and J ends lost 1 base and 3 bases respectively, with 9 bases between them. The CDR3 protein is CASSLVPEEETQYF. CDR3 nucleotides: TGTGCCAGCAGCTTAGTCCCGGAAGAAGAGACCCAGTACTTC. Filled out from reference TRBV7-9 and TRBJ2-5, the complete variable domain reads DTGVSQNPRHKITKRGQNVTFRCDPISEHNRLYWYRQTLGQGPEFLTYFQNEAQLEKSRLLSDRFSAERPKGSFSTLEIQRTEQGDSAMYLCASSLVPEEETQYFGPGTRLLVL.

CDR3 loop: CASSNGSYYNEQFF. The CDR3 nucleotides read TGTGCCAGCTCAAACGGGAGTTACTACAATGAGCAGTTCTTC. The gene calls are TRBV18 and TRBJ2-1; D is possibly TRBD2 (6 bases). CDR3 length: 14 amino acids. Trimming took off 5 bases at V and 3 bases at J, with 11 bases between the two ends. Looked up from germline, CDR1 is KGHSH and CDR2 is LQKENI. The full variable domain, with the rest looked up from reference TRBV18 and TRBJ2-1, is NAGVMQNPRHLVRRRGQEARLRCSPMKGHSHVYWYRQLPEEGLKFMVYLQKENIIDESGMPKERFSAEFPKEGPSILRIQQVVRGDSAAYFCASSNGSYYNEQFFGPGTRLTVL.

The V call is TRBV7-2, the J call TRBJ2-1; 9 bases fit TRBD1. CDR1 is SGHTA and CDR2 is FQGNSA in the germline V gene. CDR3 length: 15 residues. Trimming at V came to 6 bases and at J to 4 bases, leaving 7 bases not matched to a gene. The CDR3 DNA sequence: TGTGCCAGCAGGGCCGGGACAGGGCTTTACAATGAGCAGTTCTTC. Translation gives CASRAGTGLYNEQFF.

The chain links TRBV15 to TRBJ1-3, with TRBD1 identical over 7 bases. Trimming removed 2 bases from V and 5 bases from J; junction bases left unmatched: 9. There are 16 residues in the CDR3. Germline assignment: CDR1 LNHNV and CDR2 YYDKDF (reference sequence). For the CDR3, the DNA is TGTGCCACCAGCAGAACCCAGGGGGATTACAGAAACACCATATATTTT. This encodes CATSRTQGDYRNTIYF.

This chain links TRBV28 with TRBJ2-7, with 7 bases lining up with TRBD1. This CDR3 contains 14 residues. V lost 7 bases to trimming and J lost 5 bases; unmatched junction nucleotides: 11. From germline, CDR1 is MDHEN and CDR2 SYDVKM. The CDR3 bases are TGTGCCAGCACGTTCCAAGACAGGGCCCACGAGCAGTACTTC. Translation gives CASTFQDRAHEQYF.

The chain uses TRBV21-1 and TRBJ1-3. TRBV21-1 is labeled a pseudogene. CDR3 size: 18 residues. The CDR3 here is CASSKERPARDCGNTIYF. In nucleotides, the CDR3 is TGTGCCAGCAGCAAAGAACGGCCAGCCCGGGATTGTGGAAACACCATATATTTT.

The CDR3 spells CASSGQRSTDTQYF. The CDR3 nucleotides are TGTGCCAGCAGTGGGCAGAGGAGCACAGATACGCAGTATTTT. The J gene is TRBJ2-3, the V gene TRBV25-1; D unresolved. Trimming left V 4 bases short and J 0 bases short, with 8 bases between. The CDR3 has 14 residues. From germline, CDR1 is MGHDK and CDR2 SYGVNS. Full variable domain (outside the CDR3, taken from reference TRBV25-1 and TRBJ2-3): EADIYQTPRYLVIGTGKKITLECSQTMGHDKMYWYQQDPGMELHLIHYSYGVNSTEKGDLSSESTVSRIRTEHFPLTLESARPSHTSQYLCASSGQRSTDTQYFGPGTRLTVL.

The chain combines TRBV7-2 with TRBJ1-2; unclear D gene. CDR1 and CDR2 (germline): SGHTA, FQGNSA. The CDR3 extends over 14 amino acids. With 7 bases removed from V and 3 bases from J, the gap between germline ends came to 15 bases. Here the CDR3 DNA reads TGTGCCAGCATCACGTCCCGGGAGGACTATGGCTACACCTTC. This encodes CASITSREDYGYTF. Combining the CDR3 with reference TRBV7-2 and TRBJ1-2 gives the whole variable domain GAGVSQSPSNKVTEKGKDVELRCDPISGHTALYWYRQSLGQGLEFLIYFQGNSAPDKSGLPSDRFSAERTGGSVSTLTIQRTQQEDSAVYLCASITSREDYGYTFGSGTRLTVV.

This chain connects TRBV18 to TRBJ1-2, with no clear D. The V end lost 6 bases, the J end lost 4 bases, and 21 bases lay between the germline ends. The CDR3 covers 16 residues. Germline values: CDR1 KGHSH, CDR2 LQKENI. CDR3 in amino acids: CASSSDPVKVPYGYTF. CDR3 in DNA: TGTGCCAGCTCCTCCGACCCAGTTAAGGTGCCCTATGGCTACACCTTC.

This chain connects TRBV7-8 to TRBJ1-1; a weak D match, TRBD1 (5 bases). The germline V gene encodes CDR1 SGHVS and CDR2 FQNEAQ. This CDR3 is built from 16 residues. V was cut by 5 bases and J by 1 base, with 17 bases left in between. The CDR3 DNA follows: TGTGCCAGCAGCCCCGGTAGAGGGGCCGAGAACACTGAAGCTTTCTTT. This codes for CASSPGRGAENTEAFF. Full variable domain (missing parts from reference TRBV7-8 and TRBJ1-1): GAGVSQSPRYKVAKRGQDVALRCDPISGHVSLFWYQQALGQGPEFLTYFQNEAQLDKSGLPSDRFFAERPEGSVSTLKIQRTQQEDSAVYLCASSPGRGAENTEAFFGQGTRLTVV.

V usage is TRBV5-1 and J usage is TRBJ1-1; D is uncertain. With 4 bases removed from V and 1 base from J, the gap between germline ends came to 11 bases. The CDR3 totals 14 residues. The germline gives CDR1 SGHRS, CDR2 YFSETQ. The CDR3 here is CASSPGLGNTEAFF. The CDR3 DNA is TGCGCCAGCAGCCCGGGTCTCGGGAACACTGAAGCTTTCTTT.

The rearrangement joins TRBV29-1 to TRBJ2-1; TRBD2 matches at 11 bases. Germline values: CDR1 SQVTM, CDR2 ANQGSEA. The J segment lost 3 bases and the V segment lost 6 bases, leaving 4 bases of the junction unmatched. This CDR3 contains 14 residues. CDR3 residues: CSVRGTSGYNEQFF. The CDR3 DNA is TGCAGCGTGAGGGGGACTAGCGGCTACAATGAGCAGTTCTTC.

This clone was recorded once. This chain connects TRBV27 to TRBJ2-7; 10 nucleotides match TRBD2. In germline, CDR1 is MNHEY, CDR2 SMNVEV (reference sequence). CDR3 size: 13 residues. Trimming cost V 4 bases and J 5 bases; bases outside gene matches: 2. CDR3 region: CASSYLAGDEQYF. CDR3 sequence (DNA): TGTGCCAGCAGTTACCTAGCGGGAGACGAGCAGTACTTC.

This chain connects TRBV27 to TRBJ2-1, with D maybe TRBD1 (6 bases). The CDR3 spans 13 residues. Germline CDR1 reads MNHEY; CDR2 reads SMNVEV (reference sequence). V lost 8 bases and J 7 bases, leaving 15 bases between the germline ends. CDR3 bases: TGTGCCAGCGCGGTTTACAGGGCGAATGAGCAGTTCTTC. It is translated as CASAVYRANEQFF.

This sequence joins TRBV7-9 and TRBJ2-5; D call uncertain. V lost 5 bases and J lost 4, with 17 bases in between. Germline V gives CDR1 SEHNR, CDR2 FQNEAQ (reference sequence). The CDR3 extends over 15 amino acids. In nucleotides, the CDR3 is TGTGCCAGCAGCCCCCGGTACAGCATGGGAGAGACCCAGTACTTC. It codes for CASSPRYSMGETQYF.

V usage is TRBV7-9 and J usage is TRBJ2-1, with D unclear. Looked up from germline, CDR1 is SEHNR and CDR2 is FQNEAQ (reference sequence). This CDR3 spans 16 amino acids. Trimming left V 2 bases short and J 2 bases short, with 13 bases between. The CDR3 DNA reads as TGTGCCAGCAGCTTATCACCCCTAACCACCTACAATGAGCAGTTCTTC. Translation gives CASSLSPLTTYNEQFF.

The chain has TRBV30 and TRBJ2-7; D not certain. The V end lost 1 base, the J end lost 5 bases, and 9 bases lay between the germline ends. This CDR3 contains 12 residues. The germline CDR1 and CDR2 sequences are GTSNPN and SVGIG (reference sequence). CDR3 sequence reads: CAWSAQVHEQYF. For the CDR3, the DNA is TGTGCCTGGAGTGCTCAAGTCCACGAGCAGTACTTC. Based on the CDR3 plus reference TRBV30 and TRBJ2-7, the full variable domain is SQTIHQWPATLVQPVGSPLSLECTVEGTSNPNLYWYRQAAGRGLQLLFYSVGIGQISSEVPQNLSASRPQDRQFILSSKKLLLSDSGFYLCAWSAQVHEQYFGPGTRLTVT.

V is TRBV29-1 and J is TRBJ1-1; 8 nucleotides agree with TRBD1. CDR1 and CDR2 (germline): SQVTM, ANQGSEA. This CDR3 contains 13 residues. The V gene end was trimmed by 5 bases and the J gene end by 1 base; junction bases not matched to a gene: 3. The CDR3 region has the DNA TGCAGCGTTCAACAGGGGGGGAACACTGAAGCTTTCTTT. Its protein is CSVQQGGNTEAFF.

This chain links TRBV28 with TRBJ2-7, with no clear D. V lost 3 bases, J lost 3 bases, and 6 bases lay in between. Germline V gives CDR1 MDHEN, CDR2 SYDVKM. The CDR3 runs to 12 residues. The CDR3 sequence: CASSLAGYEQYF. The DNA for the CDR3 is TGTGCCAGCAGTTTGGCCGGCTACGAGCAGTACTTC.

The genes are TRBV28 and TRBJ2-3; D remains unclear. Germline V gene data show CDR1 as MDHEN and CDR2 as SYDVKM. The germline V and J ends were trimmed by 1 base and 1 base, with 3 bases remaining between them. The CDR3 is made up of 13 amino acids. The CDR3 sequence is CASSLFRTDTQYF. CDR3 bases: TGTGCCAGCAGTTTATTCCGCACAGATACGCAGTATTTT.

The chain joins TRBV7-3 to TRBJ2-7, with D possibly matching TRBD2 (6 bases). Between the trimmed V and J ends, which lost 5 bases and 7 bases, there was a span of 12 bases. The CDR3 is made up of 12 amino acids. The germline V gene encodes CDR1 SGHTA and CDR2 FQGTGA. The CDR3 DNA sequence: TGTGCCAGCAGCCCTGGTCGGGGGGAGCAGTACTTC. Protein product: CASSPGRGEQYF.

This clone was detected only once. This rearrangement joins TRBV4-1 to TRBJ2-2; D uncertain. CDR3 length: 14 amino acids. Trimming removed 0 bases from V and 4 bases from J, with 6 bases in between. Per germline, CDR1 MGHRA and CDR2 YSYEKL. This chain's CDR3 is CASSQETSTGELFF. CDR3 in DNA: TGCGCCAGCAGCCAAGAGACCAGCACCGGGGAGCTGTTTTTT.

The rearrangement links TRBV7-8 to TRBJ2-7, with D perhaps TRBD1 (5 bases). The ends were cut back, 2 bases at V and 4 bases at J, with 15 bases in the middle. Germline V gene lookup returns CDR1 SGHVS and CDR2 FQNEAQ. The CDR3 spans 15 residues. The CDR3 loop reads CASSLRAGPLYEQYF. CDR3 in DNA: TGTGCCAGCAGCTTAAGGGCAGGGCCTCTATACGAGCAGTACTTC.

This chain connects TRBV9 to TRBJ1-1; 10 nucleotides align to TRBD1. The CDR3 has 15 amino acids. Trimming cost V 2 bases and J 5 bases; bases outside gene matches: 6. In germline, CDR1 is SGDLS, CDR2 YYNGEE. CDR3 amino acids: CASSVSRTGGTEAFF. CDR3 in DNA: TGTGCCAGCAGCGTCTCCCGGACAGGGGGGACTGAAGCTTTCTTT. Based on the CDR3 plus reference TRBV9 and TRBJ1-1, the full variable domain is DSGVTQTPKHLITATGQRVTLRCSPRSGDLSVYWYQQSLDQGLQFLIQYYNGEERAKGNILERFSAQQFPDLHSELNLSSLELGDSALYFCASSVSRTGGTEAFFGQGTRLTVV.

The chain uses TRBV4-2 and TRBJ1-6; 7 bases match TRBD1. With V trimmed by 0 bases and J by 10 bases, 6 bases remained unmatched. The CDR3 covers 15 residues. Per germline, CDR1 LGHNA and CDR2 YNFKEQ. CDR3 protein: CASSQDKTGDSPLHF. The CDR3 bases are TGTGCCAGCAGCCAAGATAAAACAGGGGACTCACCCCTCCACTTT.

The chain links TRBV15 to TRBJ1-5; D gene uncertain. V shed 3 bases and J shed 6 bases, with 15 bases lying between them. In germline, CDR1 is LNHNV, CDR2 YYDKDF (reference sequence). The CDR3 length is 15 residues. The CDR3 spells CATSRDPNSGQPQHF. In DNA, the CDR3 is TGTGCCACCAGCAGGGACCCCAACAGTGGTCAGCCCCAGCATTTT.

The J gene is TRBJ2-5, the V gene TRBV25-1; D might be TRBD1 or TRBD2, each matching 5 bases. The ends were cut back, 1 base at V and 4 bases at J, with 16 bases in the middle. Germline V lookup: CDR1 MGHDK, CDR2 SYGVNS. CDR3 length: 16 residues. In DNA, the CDR3 is TGTGCCAGCAGTGAATTATATGGGGGAGTCCGAGAGACCCAGTACTTC. Residues: CASSELYGGVRETQYF.

V and J are TRBV25-1 and TRBJ2-3; 8 bases agree with TRBD1. This CDR3 spans 12 amino acids. The V and J ends lost 4 bases and 11 bases, in that order; junction bases with no gene match: 5. Germline CDR1 is MGHDK and CDR2 is SYGVNS. CDR3 nucleotide sequence: TGTGCCAGCAGTGCCACAGGGGGTGGGCAGTATTTT. It specifies CASSATGGGQYF.